Listed below are T cell receptor beta chains from one sample, sequenced in a study of technical replicates of blood from a handful of donors. Data came from immunoSEQ multiplex PCR; TCRdb stores just in-frame clones and leaves some out. The sample holds 45,000 to 65,000 clones; 94% are singletons and the top ten take about 0.2%. Input material: T cells isolated from PBMCs. The receptor set was obtained from a human donor in good health. Both conserved end residues are part of each CDR3. Each record gives: V gene, J gene, clone size, D gene, CDR3 DNA, CDR3 protein. The D gene is left open where the match is weak. Size tells how often a clone was seen (once, few, many) or the class of an expanded clone, and some rows leave it out.

V gene: TRBV18; J gene: TRBJ2-1; clone size: NA; D gene: NA; CDR3 DNA: TGTGCCAGCTCACCGGCCCGAGGAAGTCCGAATGAGCAGTTCTTC; CDR3 protein: CASSPARGSPNEQFF
V gene: TRBV9; J gene: TRBJ2-3; clone size: NA; D gene: NA; CDR3 DNA: TGTGCCAGCAGCGTATGGTTAGCGCAAACAGATACGCAGTATTTT; CDR3 protein: CASSVWLAQTDTQYF
V gene: TRBV5-1; J gene: TRBJ2-1; clone size: NA; D gene: NA; CDR3 DNA: TGCGCCAGCAGCTTGCTCCAGGGGAAGCACAATGAGCAGTTCTTC; CDR3 protein: CASSLLQGKHNEQFF
V gene: TRBV7-6; J gene: TRBJ2-3; clone size: NA; D gene: TRBD2; CDR3 DNA: TGTGCCAGCAGCCCCTTTGTGGGTTCGGCGGGAGTTGCAGATACGCAGTATTTT; CDR3 protein: CASSPFVGSAGVADTQYF
V gene: TRBV7-9; J gene: TRBJ2-5; clone size: NA; D gene: TRBD2; CDR3 DNA: TGTGCCAGCAGCTTAGGGCTAGCGGAAATCGCCAGAGAGACCCAGTACTTC; CDR3 protein: CASSLGLAEIARETQYF
V gene: TRBV29-1; J gene: TRBJ1-1; clone size: once; D gene: NA; CDR3 DNA: TGCAGCGTTTGTAATGGGGGGGGCACTGAAGCTTTCTTT; CDR3 protein: CSVCNGGGTEAFF
V gene: TRBV11-3; J gene: TRBJ2-3; clone size: NA; D gene: NA; CDR3 DNA: TGTGCCAGCAGCCAATACCGACAGGCCTTAGGCACAGATACGCAGTATTTT; CDR3 protein: CASSQYRQALGTDTQYF
V gene: TRBV5-1; J gene: TRBJ2-1; clone size: NA; D gene: NA; CDR3 DNA: TGCGCCAGCAGCTGGTCAGTCAATGAGCAGTTCTTC; CDR3 protein: CASSWSVNEQFF
V gene: TRBV5-1; J gene: TRBJ2-5; clone size: NA; D gene: TRBD2; CDR3 DNA: TGCGCCAGCAGCCCGACCGGAGGGACTAGCGGGGGCGGGGAGACCCAGTACTTC; CDR3 protein: CASSPTGGTSGGGETQYF
V gene: TRBV10-3; J gene: TRBJ1-2; clone size: NA; D gene: TRBD1; CDR3 DNA: TGTGCCGTAGGCAGGGGGCTAGACGGGGCCTATGGCTACACCTTC; CDR3 protein: CAVGRGLDGAYGYTF
V gene: TRBV5-6; J gene: TRBJ1-4; clone size: NA; D gene: TRBD1; CDR3 DNA: TGTGCCAGCAGCTTAGCAGGGGGCGATGAAAAACTGTTTTTT; CDR3 protein: CASSLAGGDEKLFF
V gene: TRBV6-5; J gene: TRBJ1-5; clone size: NA; D gene: NA; CDR3 DNA: TGTGCCAGCAGCTTACAGGGCCAAAGCAATCAGCCCCAGCATTTT; CDR3 protein: CASSLQGQSNQPQHF
V gene: TRBV9; J gene: TRBJ1-1; clone size: NA; D gene: NA; CDR3 DNA: TGTGCCAGCAGCGTAGCACAGGGTCGTTCTGGGGAAGCTTTCTTT; CDR3 protein: CASSVAQGRSGEAFF
V gene: TRBV7-9; J gene: TRBJ2-7; clone size: NA; D gene: TRBD1; CDR3 DNA: TGTGCCAGCAGCTCTTTATCCGGGACAGCGAGCTCCTACGAGCAGTACTTC; CDR3 protein: CASSSLSGTASSYEQYF
V gene: TRBV7-9; J gene: TRBJ2-7; clone size: once; D gene: TRBD1; CDR3 DNA: TGTGCCAGCAGCCGAACGACCGGACAGGAGCGGTACGAGCAGTACTTC; CDR3 protein: CASSRTTGQERYEQYF
V gene: TRBV5-4; J gene: TRBJ2-7; clone size: NA; D gene: NA; CDR3 DNA: TGTGCCAGCAGCTTGGTAGGACAGGAGCAGTACTTC; CDR3 protein: CASSLVGQEQYF
V gene: TRBV28; J gene: TRBJ1-5; clone size: NA; D gene: TRBD1; CDR3 DNA: TGTGCCAGCAAAGGGACAGGGGGAAATCAGCCCCAGCATTTT; CDR3 protein: CASKGTGGNQPQHF
V gene: TRBV28; J gene: TRBJ1-2; clone size: NA; D gene: TRBD1; CDR3 DNA: TGTGCCAGCAGTGAGGGGAGGACAGGAGACTATGGCTACACCTTC; CDR3 protein: CASSEGRTGDYGYTF
V gene: TRBV7-9; J gene: TRBJ1-4; clone size: NA; D gene: TRBD1; CDR3 DNA: TGTGCCAGCAGCTTCCGGACAGGGGTGGGTGAAAAACTGTTTTTT; CDR3 protein: CASSFRTGVGEKLFF
V gene: TRBV5-4; J gene: TRBJ1-3; clone size: NA; D gene: TRBD1; CDR3 DNA: TGTGCCAGCAGTACACAGGGGCACCGGGGAAACACCATATATTTT; CDR3 protein: CASSTQGHRGNTIYF
V gene: TRBV7-9; J gene: TRBJ2-7; clone size: NA; D gene: TRBD1; CDR3 DNA: TGTGCCAGCAGCTTAACCAGGACAGGCAGTTCAAGTGAGCAGTACTTC; CDR3 protein: CASSLTRTGSSSEQYF
V gene: TRBV9; J gene: TRBJ1-3; clone size: NA; D gene: NA; CDR3 DNA: TGTGCCAGCAGCCCACGACAGATCTCTGGAAACACCATATATTTT; CDR3 protein: CASSPRQISGNTIYF
V gene: TRBV28; J gene: TRBJ2-7; clone size: NA; D gene: TRBD1; CDR3 DNA: TGTGCCAGCAGTTTACCCCGGGACAGGGGCTTCTACGAGCAGTACTTC; CDR3 protein: CASSLPRDRGFYEQYF
V gene: TRBV5-1; J gene: TRBJ1-2; clone size: NA; D gene: NA; CDR3 DNA: TGCGCCAGCAGCTTTCTCCGGTCGACTAACTATGGCTACACCTTC; CDR3 protein: CASSFLRSTNYGYTF
V gene: TRBV28; J gene: TRBJ1-1; clone size: NA; D gene: NA; CDR3 DNA: TGTGCCACACGGTGGGGGGGCGGAGGTACTGAAGCTTTCTTT; CDR3 protein: CATRWGGGGTEAFF
V gene: TRBV5-5; J gene: TRBJ1-1; clone size: NA; D gene: NA; CDR3 DNA: TGTGCCAGCAGCTTAAGGATAGCGTACTTCCAGGTGAACACTGAAGCTTTCTTT; CDR3 protein: CASSLRIAYFQVNTEAFF
V gene: TRBV19; J gene: TRBJ2-1; clone size: NA; D gene: NA; CDR3 DNA: TGTGCCAGTAGTACCCCTTCGGAGGATCGATACAATGAGCAGTTCTTC; CDR3 protein: CASSTPSEDRYNEQFF
V gene: TRBV28; J gene: TRBJ1-2; clone size: NA; D gene: NA; CDR3 DNA: TGTGCCAGCAGTATCGGATTAACGGGGGTTGGAGGCTACACCTTC; CDR3 protein: CASSIGLTGVGGYTF
V gene: TRBV15; J gene: TRBJ1-1; clone size: NA; D gene: NA; CDR3 DNA: TGTGCCACCAGCAGCCCGGGGGGCAACACTGAAGCTTTCTTT; CDR3 protein: CATSSPGGNTEAFF
V gene: TRBV9; J gene: TRBJ1-1; clone size: NA; D gene: NA; CDR3 DNA: TGTGCCAGCAGCGTAGACAGGGTGAACACTGAAGCTTTCTTT; CDR3 protein: CASSVDRVNTEAFF
V gene: TRBV7-3; J gene: TRBJ1-1; clone size: NA; D gene: TRBD1; CDR3 DNA: TGTGCCAGCAGCCAGGGGACAGGGGGCAGGACTGAAGCTTTCTTT; CDR3 protein: CASSQGTGGRTEAFF
V gene: TRBV5-1; J gene: TRBJ1-2; clone size: NA; D gene: NA; CDR3 DNA: TGCGCCAGCAGCTTCCGAGTAACTGACTTCTATGGCTACACCTTC; CDR3 protein: CASSFRVTDFYGYTF
V gene: TRBV11-3; J gene: TRBJ2-1; clone size: NA; D gene: TRBD2; CDR3 DNA: TGTGCCAGCAGCCAAGGGGTCGGGGGGGCATTTGAGCAGTTCTTC; CDR3 protein: CASSQGVGGAFEQFF
V gene: TRBV28; J gene: TRBJ2-2; clone size: NA; D gene: TRBD1; CDR3 DNA: TGTGCCAGCAGTTTCCAACAGGGGGCTTCAGGGGAGCTGTTTTTT; CDR3 protein: CASSFQQGASGELFF
V gene: TRBV7-2; J gene: TRBJ1-2; clone size: NA; D gene: NA; CDR3 DNA: TGTGCCAGCAGCTTTACAGGGTACTATGGCTACACCTTC; CDR3 protein: CASSFTGYYGYTF
V gene: TRBV5-6; J gene: TRBJ1-3; clone size: once; D gene: TRBD1; CDR3 DNA: TGTGCCAGCAGCTTGGCCACAGGGGCCTACTCTGGAAACACCATATATTTT; CDR3 protein: CASSLATGAYSGNTIYF
V gene: TRBV7-8; J gene: TRBJ1-2; clone size: NA; D gene: NA; CDR3 DNA: TGTGCCAGCAGCTTACCGTTTCTCTATGGCTACACCTTC; CDR3 protein: CASSLPFLYGYTF